This T cell receptor (beta chain) was captured by sequencing in a study of control samples from healthy donors and cancer patients. V was pared by 1 base and J by 5 bases, with 10 bases between. Germline V gene lookup returns CDR1 SGHRS and CDR2 YFSETQ. CDR3 size: 15 residues. The assay was immunoSEQ multiplex PCR, and TCRdb's table has in-frame clones only and misses some. The sample lists about 130,000 clones; more than 90% were seen once. The sequenced material came from blood. The gene calls are TRBV5-1 and TRBJ1-6; TRBD1 might be the D (5 bases). This sequence was found in a young man in good health. The DNA for the CDR3 is TGCGCCAGCAGCTTGTCGGGACTGGATAATTCACCCCTCCACTTT. It yields the protein CASSLSGLDNSPLHF.